This TCR beta chain was recovered during a study of blood T cell repertoires in COVID-19. For the study at large: From the United States, Italy and Spain came samples of acute and convalescent COVID-19. T cells, B-cell-depleted T cells, or PBMCs supplied cDNA or gDNA.

Source study methods: It was from reference gene primer amplification that nucleated cell counts were estimated. The method was immunoSEQ multiplex PCR; TCRdb's version includes in-frame clones alone and lacks a portion of them. That table supplies the V and J calls and clone size; D and trimming were determined from the DNA. The sample has tens of thousands of clones, around nine tenths seen once; the top ten hold about 1.3%. Germline CDR1 SQVTM, CDR2 ANQGSEA. With 5 bases clipped from V and 5 bases from J, the junction kept 3 bases outside the gene matches. The CDR3 has 12 amino acids. V is TRBV29-1 and J is TRBJ1-1; 9 nucleotides agree with TRBD1. This TCR was sampled from a man aged 60 to 69 with acute or convalescent COVID-19. Sample: peripheral blood. CDR3 bases: TGCAGCGTTCGACAGGGGGAGACTGAAGCTTTCTTT. This sequence encodes CSVRQGETEAFF.